This T cell receptor beta chain appears in the sequencing data of a study of control samples from healthy donors and cancer patients. The CDR3 has 13 amino acids. CDR1 and CDR2 from the germline V gene are MNHEY and SMNVEV (reference sequence). The protocol was immunoSEQ multiplex PCR, while the TCRdb copy is restricted to in-frame clones and leaves out a portion. The sample yields around 170,000 clones, more than 90% seen once. Comment on this clone: One junction end disagrees with the germline gene, perhaps due to a read error. Within the sample, other DNA sequences also encode this same CDR3.

This receptor was obtained from a young man in good health. This sequence joins TRBV27 and TRBJ2-6; D is uncertain. Sequences were obtained from blood. This CDR3 reads CASSLSGANVLTF. CDR3 bases: TGTGCCAGCAGTCTATCTGGGGCCAACGTCCTGACTTTC.